These 18 T cell receptor beta chains came from one sample sequenced in a study of blood T cell repertoires in COVID-19. Assay used: immunoSEQ multiplex PCR; TCRdb lists only in-frame clones, some missing. The data show over 150,000 clones, around four fifths seen once. Material for sequencing was peripheral blood. The receptors shown here come from a human donor with acute or convalescent COVID-19. The donor label of this sample is uncertain.

V and J are TRBV11-2 and TRBJ2-1, with 8 bases matching TRBD2. The CDR3 totals 15 residues. The junction had 5 bases not matched to a gene; V was cut back by 5 bases and J by 2 bases. Germline CDR1 reads SGHAT; CDR2 reads FQNNGV. The CDR3: CASSISTSAYNEQFF. CDR3 nucleotides: TGTGCCAGCAGCATCTCGACTAGCGCCTACAATGAGCAGTTCTTC.

The gene calls are TRBV27 and TRBJ2-7; tentative D call: TRBD2 (5 bases). Trimming took off 5 bases at V and 7 bases at J, with 18 bases between the two ends. CDR3 length equals 14 residues. CDR1 is MNHEY, CDR2 SMNVEV, per germline (reference sequence). The CDR3 reads CASSTGPLSGEQYF. Here the CDR3 DNA reads TGTGCCAGCAGTACCGGGCCTCTAAGCGGTGAGCAGTACTTC.

This sequence joins TRBV7-2 and TRBJ1-5; the match to TRBD1 covers 8 bases. V gave up 2 bases and J gave up 4 bases; unmatched junction bases: 4. Germline V gene data show CDR1 as SGHTA and CDR2 as FQGNSA. The CDR3 is 15 amino acids. The CDR3 nucleotides are TGTGCCAGCAGCTTACTTCAGGGGGCGAATCAGCCCCAGCATTTT. The encoded protein is CASSLLQGANQPQHF. Full variable domain (outside the CDR3, taken from reference TRBV7-2 and TRBJ1-5): GAGVSQSPSNKVTEKGKDVELRCDPISGHTALYWYRQSLGQGLEFLIYFQGNSAPDKSGLPSDRFSAERTGGSVSTLTIQRTQQEDSAVYLCASSLLQGANQPQHFGDGTRLSIL.

This chain connects TRBV6-5 to TRBJ1-5, with TRBD1 identical over 9 bases. Losses at the gene ends were 6 bases for V and 6 bases for J; bases not matched to a gene: 9. Germline CDR1 is MNHEY and CDR2 is SVGAGI. The CDR3 covers 15 residues. CDR3 region: CASRRDRVGGQPQHF. CDR3 DNA sequence: TGTGCCAGCAGAAGGGACAGGGTGGGGGGTCAGCCCCAGCATTTT.

The chain links TRBV7-3 to TRBJ2-7; no clear D gene. Trimming cost V 4 bases and J 6 bases, with 19 bases left between them. This CDR3 contains 15 residues. Germline CDR1 and CDR2: SGHTA and FQGTGA. Here the CDR3 DNA reads TGTGCCAGCAGCTCCGAACCTGTGAGCCCGTGCGAGCAGTACTTC. It yields the protein CASSSEPVSPCEQYF.

The chain carries TRBV13 and TRBJ1-2, with 10 positions matching TRBD1. Trimming took 5 bases from V and 4 from J; bases not matched to a gene: 1. Germline assignment: CDR1 PRHDT and CDR2 FYEKMQ (reference sequence). This CDR3 is 13 amino acids long. The CDR3: CASSRTGGYGYTF. The CDR3 nucleotides read TGTGCCAGCAGCCGGACAGGGGGCTATGGCTACACCTTC.

V and J are TRBV18 and TRBJ1-2, with D possibly TRBD1 on 6 matching bases. The CDR3 loop spans 15 amino acids. V lost 6 bases, J lost 1 base, and 15 bases lay in between. Germline V gene sequence: CDR1 KGHSH, CDR2 LQKENI. Written as DNA, the CDR3 is TGTGCCAGCTCGCTAAACCCAGGGGTTAACTATGGCTACACCTTC. This translates into CASSLNPGVNYGYTF.

This clone was recorded at least ten times. V gene TRBV2 combines with J gene TRBJ1-2; D is possibly TRBD1 (5 bases). V shed 6 bases and J shed 1 base, with 9 bases lying between them. This CDR3 has 13 amino acids. CDR1 SNHLY and CDR2 FYNNEI come from the germline V gene. The CDR3 here is CASRGTYNYGYTF. The CDR3 DNA sequence: TGTGCCAGCAGGGGGACTTATAACTATGGCTACACCTTC. Based on the CDR3 plus reference TRBV2 and TRBJ1-2, the full variable domain is EPEVTQTPSHQVTQMGQEVILRCVPISNHLYFYWYRQILGQKVEFLVSFYNNEISEKSEIFDDQFSVERPDGSNFTLKIRSTKLEDSAMYFCASRGTYNYGYTFGSGTRLTVV.

The chain is built from TRBV19 and TRBJ2-7; TRBD2 matches at 12 bases. After removal of 4 bases from V and 7 bases from J, the junction contained 11 bases not matched to a gene. The germline V gene has CDR1 LNHDA and CDR2 SQIVND (reference sequence). This CDR3 spans 16 amino acids. CDR3 DNA: TGTGCCAGTAGTACGGGGAGGACTAGCGGGATTAGGGAGCAGTACTTC. Translating it yields CASSTGRTSGIREQYF.

This chain joins TRBV7-3 and TRBJ2-1; maybe TRBD2 (6 bases). Trimming took 4 bases from V and 2 from J, leaving 12 bases between them. CDR1 is SGHTA, CDR2 FQGTGA, per germline. The CDR3 length is 15 residues. The CDR3 reads CASSSGTGAYNEQFF. The DNA of the CDR3 is TGTGCCAGCAGCTCCGGGACGGGGGCCTACAATGAGCAGTTCTTC.

The V call is TRBV6-4, the J call TRBJ1-2; D not certain. V was cut by 0 bases and J by 13 bases, with 9 bases left in between. CDR1 is MRHNA, CDR2 SNTAGT, per germline. The CDR3 runs 11 residues. The CDR3 protein is CASSDSNGGTF. CDR3 DNA: TGTGCCAGCAGTGACTCGAACGGAGGCACCTTC.

J is TRBJ2-7 and V is TRBV5-1; 13 positions agree with TRBD2. Germline V CDR1 and CDR2: SGHRS, YFSETQ. CDR3 length: 14 amino acids. The V segment lost 2 bases and the J segment 5 bases; nucleotides outside the gene matches: 1. CDR3 in DNA: TGCGCCAGCAGCTTCACTAGCGGGAGGGACGAGCAGTACTTC. It codes for CASSFTSGRDEQYF.

The chain couples TRBV30 to TRBJ1-6, with D possibly matching TRBD1 (5 bases). The CDR3 has 14 residues. Trimming left V 5 bases short and J 10 bases short, with 18 bases between. Per germline, CDR1 GTSNPN and CDR2 SVGIG (reference sequence). This chain's CDR3 is CAWDGRQGDSPLHF. The CDR3 nucleotides read TGTGCCTGGGACGGGAGGCAGGGTGACTCACCCCTCCACTTT.

The gene calls are TRBV2 and TRBJ2-5, with TRBD1 identical over 10 bases. The J segment lost 4 bases and the V segment lost 6 bases, leaving 5 bases of the junction unmatched. Germline loops: CDR1 SNHLY, CDR2 FYNNEI. The CDR3 spans 14 residues. The CDR3 nucleotides are TGTGCCAGCAGAGCCGACAGGGGGCGAGAGACCCAGTACTTC. This sequence encodes CASRADRGRETQYF.

The CDR3 DNA reads TGTGCCAGCAGTAAGGGGCAGGGTCAGCCCCAGCATTTT. It encodes CASSKGQGQPQHF. The V gene is TRBV27, the J gene TRBJ1-5, with D perhaps matching TRBD1 (5 bases). Trimming pared 5 bases from V and 6 bases from J, leaving 11 bases between. Germline CDR1 reads MNHEY; CDR2 reads SMNVEV (reference sequence). This CDR3 is built from 13 residues.

This chain uses TRBV30 with TRBJ2-2, with a possible D match to TRBD1 (6 bases). Trimming took 3 bases from V and 0 from J, leaving 11 bases between them. The CDR3 contains 15 residues. CDR1 is GTSNPN and CDR2 is SVGIG in the germline V gene (reference sequence). In nucleotides, the CDR3 is TGTGCCTGGAGACTGACAGGAACGAACACCGGGGAGCTGTTTTTT. Encoded protein: CAWRLTGTNTGELFF.

The chain links TRBV7-2 to TRBJ1-2; weak D call: TRBD1 (5 bases). The V end was cut by 1 base, the J end by 7 bases, with 13 bases between. Per germline, CDR1 SGHTA and CDR2 FQGNSA. CDR3 size: 14 residues. DNA of the CDR3: TGTGCCAGCAGCTTAGGGACGGTGGGGGGTGGCTACACCTTC. This codes for CASSLGTVGGGYTF.

The genes are TRBV5-1 and TRBJ2-7; the match to TRBD1 covers 7 bases. V trimming: 2 bases; J trimming: 5 bases; junction bases outside the gene matches: 10. Germline loops: CDR1 SGHRS, CDR2 YFSETQ. This CDR3 is built from 15 residues. The CDR3 loop is CASSLGGGQINEQYF. The CDR3 bases are TGCGCCAGCAGCTTAGGGGGCGGGCAGATAAACGAGCAGTACTTC.